This TCR beta chain was sequenced in a study of T cells in Graves' hyperthyroidism and ophthalmopathy. Each diagnosis drew on symptoms, thyroxine, TRAb, thyroid ultrasound and orbital computed tomography findings. The PBMCs were sourced from fresh peripheral blood (10 ml). The V gene end was trimmed by 5 bases and the J gene end by 3 bases; junction bases not matched to a gene: 14. CDR3 size: 17 residues. Germline V gives CDR1 LGHDT, CDR2 YNNKEL (reference sequence). General study results and limits: Clonotypes that were expanded in thyroid above 0.001 mostly appeared in blood too. Progression to ophthalmopathy was predicted a median of roughly 6.5 months early.

RNA transcripts yielded amplified TCR beta CDR3 regions. The HTBI primer set served for first-round RT-PCR of the TCR CDR3. MiXCR, applied by TCRdb to the multiplex PCR reads, yields one record per CDR3 protein. This table holds 350,000 to 450,000 distinct CDR3 sequences, about 15% found once. This clonotype has a count of ten or more. Antigen: not known. The sequence derives from a woman aged 25 to 39 with Graves' hyperthyroidism that later progressed to Graves' ophthalmopathy. The chain employs TRBV3-1 and TRBJ2-7; 9 bases map to TRBD2. The source material was blood. DNA for the CDR3: TGTGCCAGCAGCAGAGAGGCTAGCGGGGCGTTTTTCTACGAGCAGTACTTC. Translating it yields CASSREASGAFFYEQYF.